A selection of T cell receptor beta chains follows, all from one sample in a study of vaccination effects on CD4 cells after COVID-19. The protocol was immunoSEQ multiplex PCR, while the TCRdb copy is restricted to in-frame clones and leaves out a portion. The sample holds tens of thousands of clones; 60% to 80% are singletons and the top ten take around 2.1%. These TCRs are of unknown antigen specificity. Source: CD4+ T cells from PBMCs cultured without peptide, taken before COVID-19 vaccination. The origin of the receptors is a human donor who received a COVID-19 vaccine. CDR3s include the opening cysteine and the closing phenylalanine or tryptophan. D genes are given only for firm matches. Size is stated for part of the rows, as once, few or many counts, or as a class when the clone is expanded.

d_gene | j_gene | v_gene | abundance | CDR3aa | CDR3nt
. | TRBJ1-2 | TRBV19 | . | CASSITGEAGYTF | TGTGCCAGTAGTATAACCGGGGAGGCTGGCTACACCTTC
. | TRBJ1-4 | TRBV20-1 | few | CSASFAGAEKLFF | TGCAGTGCTAGTTTTGCGGGAGCTGAAAAACTGTTTTTT
TRBD1 | TRBJ1-1 | TRBV19 | . | CASSRDRAEGEAFF | TGTGCCAGTAGTAGGGACAGGGCGGAAGGTGAAGCTTTCTTT
. | TRBJ2-4 | TRBV6-2/TRBV6-3 | . | CASSYSNRKDIQYF | TGTGCCAGCAGTTACTCGAACAGGAAAGACATTCAGTACTTC
TRBD1 | TRBJ1-2 | TRBV24-1 | . | CATSDPGQGGVGYTF | TGTGCCACCAGTGACCCGGGACAGGGAGGCGTTGGCTACACCTTC
. | TRBJ1-4 | TRBV7-8 | . | CASSLTQPNEKLFF | TGTGCCAGCAGCTTAACGCAGCCTAATGAAAAACTGTTTTTT
. | TRBJ2-5 | TRBV28 | few | CASSRGVGETQYF | TGTGCCAGCAGCCGGGGAGTAGGGGAGACCCAGTACTTC
. | TRBJ1-1 | TRBV12-3/TRBV12-4 | . | CASYLNRDAFF | TGTGCCAGCTACCTAAACAGGGATGCTTTCTTT
. | TRBJ2-3 | TRBV5-1 | . | CASRILESTDTQYF | TGCGCCAGCAGGATTCTGGAAAGCACAGATACGCAGTATTTT
TRBD1 | TRBJ2-5 | TRBV7-3 | . | CASSAGTGDAGETQYF | TGTGCCAGCAGCGCAGGAACAGGGGATGCGGGAGAGACCCAGTACTTC
TRBD2 | TRBJ2-3 | TRBV7-8 | . | CASSPSLRSGGTDTQYF | TGTGCCAGCAGCCCGTCCCTTAGGAGCGGGGGTACAGATACGCAGTATTTT
. | TRBJ1-1 | TRBV4-3 | . | CASSQDRQGRTEAFF | TGCGCCAGCAGCCAAGATCGGCAAGGTAGGACTGAAGCTTTCTTT
. | TRBJ2-5 | TRBV5-1 | . | CASSLKGMRGETQYF | TGCGCCAGCAGCCTAAAAGGGATGCGTGGAGAGACCCAGTACTTC
TRBD2 | TRBJ2-3 | TRBV6-2/TRBV6-3 | few | CASSSARSGGTDTQYF | TGTGCCAGCAGTTCCGCGAGGAGCGGGGGCACAGATACGCAGTATTTT